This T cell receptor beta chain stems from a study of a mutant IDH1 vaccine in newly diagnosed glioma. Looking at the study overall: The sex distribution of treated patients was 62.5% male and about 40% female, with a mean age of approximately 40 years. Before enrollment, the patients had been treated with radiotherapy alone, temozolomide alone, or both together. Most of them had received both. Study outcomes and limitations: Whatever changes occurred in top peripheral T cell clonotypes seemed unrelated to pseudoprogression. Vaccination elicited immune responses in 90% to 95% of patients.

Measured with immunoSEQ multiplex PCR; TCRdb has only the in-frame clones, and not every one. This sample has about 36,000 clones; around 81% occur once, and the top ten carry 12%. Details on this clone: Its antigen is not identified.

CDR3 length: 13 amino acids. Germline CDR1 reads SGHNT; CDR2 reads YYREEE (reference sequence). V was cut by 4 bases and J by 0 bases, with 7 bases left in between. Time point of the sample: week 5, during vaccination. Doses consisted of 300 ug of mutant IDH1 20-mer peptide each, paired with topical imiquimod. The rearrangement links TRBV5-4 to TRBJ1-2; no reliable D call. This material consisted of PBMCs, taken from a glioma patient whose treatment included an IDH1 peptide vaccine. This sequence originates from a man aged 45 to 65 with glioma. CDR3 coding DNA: TGTGCCAGCAGCCAAGGAACTAACTATGGCTACACCTTC. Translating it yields CASSQGTNYGYTF.